Listed below are T cell receptor beta chains from one sample, sequenced in a study of OX40 agonist ivuxolimab in advanced cancers. Clones were read by immunoSEQ multiplex PCR, and TCRdb kept only the in-frame ones, dropping some. The sample holds fewer than 25,000 clones, around 67% seen once. This sample comprised CD4+ or CD8+ T cells sorted from blood, obtained in a trial of the OX40 agonist ivuxolimab. Receptors were obtained from an adult with an advanced solid tumor such as melanoma, head and neck, liver or kidney cancer. The CDR3 runs from the conserved cysteine through the conserved F or W. The D gene is left open where the match is weak. A clone size is listed for some rows: how often the clone was seen (once, few, many), or a class if it is expanded.

TRBV15	.	TRBJ1-1	.	TGTGCCACCAGGGCCACGGTCAACACTGAAGCTTTCTTT	CATRATVNTEAFF
TRBV7-9	.	TRBJ2-3	.	TGTGCCAGCAGCTTAGTAAGAGATACGCAGTATTTT	CASSLVRDTQYF
TRBV7-8	TRBD1	TRBJ1-2	once	TGTGCCACCTCCTCGGGACAGCCCTATGGCTACACCTTC	CATSSGQPYGYTF
TRBV5-4	TRBD1	TRBJ1-1	.	TGTGCCAGCAGCTCCCGGGACAGCATGAACACTGAAGCTTTCTTT	CASSSRDSMNTEAFF
TRBV5-6	TRBD2	TRBJ2-3	few	TGTGCCAGCAGCGGAACGGGGGGGAGGAGTTACGGCACAGATACGCAGTATTTT	CASSGTGGRSYGTDTQYF
TRBV7-2	.	TRBJ2-3	.	TGTGCCAGCAGCTCCGTCGAGTGGCCGATCACAGATACGCAGTATTTT	CASSSVEWPITDTQYF
TRBV11-1	TRBD1	TRBJ2-7	.	TGTGCCAGCACTTGGACAGGCCACTACGAGCAGTACTTC	CASTWTGHYEQYF
TRBV11-2	.	TRBJ2-2	.	TGTGCCAGCAGTTCTAGGAACACCGGGGAGCTGTTTTTT	CASSSRNTGELFF
TRBV28	.	TRBJ2-3	.	TGTGCCAGCAGATCCTTGAGGGGTACATTCACAGATACGCAGTATTTT	CASRSLRGTFTDTQYF
TRBV5-6	.	TRBJ2-3	.	TGTGCCAGCAGCTCCGGATATACGCAGTATTTT	CASSSGYTQYF
TRBV2	.	TRBJ1-1	.	TGTGCCAGCAGTCTTGGGGGGCGCACTGAAGCTTTCTTT	CASSLGGRTEAFF
TRBV5-1	.	TRBJ1-3	few	TGCGCCAGCAGCTTTTCAGGAGGTGGAAACACCATATATTTT	CASSFSGGGNTIYF
TRBV11-3	.	TRBJ2-7	once	TGTGCCAGCAGCTTAGAGGACGGCTCCTACGAGCAGTACTTC	CASSLEDGSYEQYF